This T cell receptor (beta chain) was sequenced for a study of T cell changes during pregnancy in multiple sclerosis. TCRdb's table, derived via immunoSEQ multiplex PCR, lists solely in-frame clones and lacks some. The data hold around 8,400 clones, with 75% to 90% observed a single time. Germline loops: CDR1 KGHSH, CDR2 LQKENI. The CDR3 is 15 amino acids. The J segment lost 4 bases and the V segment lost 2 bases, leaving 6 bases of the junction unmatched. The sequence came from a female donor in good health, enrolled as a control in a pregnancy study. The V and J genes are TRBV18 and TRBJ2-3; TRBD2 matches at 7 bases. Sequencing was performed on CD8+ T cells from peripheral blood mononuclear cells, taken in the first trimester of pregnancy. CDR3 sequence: CASSPTASGADTQYF. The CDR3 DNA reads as TGTGCCAGCTCACCAACGGCTAGCGGTGCAGATACGCAGTATTTT. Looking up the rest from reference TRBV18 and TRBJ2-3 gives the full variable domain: NAGVMQNPRHLVRRRGQEARLRCSPMKGHSHVYWYRQLPEEGLKFMVYLQKENIIDESGMPKERFSAEFPKEGPSILRIQQVVRGDSAAYFCASSPTASGADTQYFGPGTRLTVL.